This T cell receptor beta chain derives from a study of cytomegalovirus exposure and HLA in healthy donors. Donors in the study were healthy people who gave bone marrow. The PCR had 60 Vbeta and 13 Jbeta primers. TCRdb's copy holds only in-frame clones and misses some; the assay was immunoSEQ multiplex PCR. The repertoire table contains tens of thousands of clones. Trimming took off 0 bases at V and 6 bases at J, with 12 bases between the two ends. This CDR3 region has 14 residues. The V gene's germline CDR1 is SGHRS and CDR2 YFSETQ. Points on this clone: Its antigen is unknown.

Study-level results: Sequencing had likely introduced a cluster of highly shared sequence variants as an artifact. Later analysis associated a missense DCLRE1C variant with TCR beta V- and J-gene trimming.

The sequence was obtained from a man aged 40-49 years in good health and CMV-seronegative. Sequencing was done on a sample of PBMCs. This rearrangement joins TRBV5-1 to TRBJ1-2; a possible D gene is TRBD1 (5 bases). The CDR3 DNA follows: TGCGCCAGCAGCTTGGGACAGAACGTCAATGGCTACACCTTC. It encodes CASSLGQNVNGYTF. The complete variable domain, with remaining parts taken from reference TRBV5-1 and TRBJ1-2, reads KAGVTQTPRYLIKTRGQQVTLSCSPISGHRSVSWYQQTPGQGLQFLFEYFSETQRNKGNFPGRFSGRQFSNSRSEMNVSTLELGDSALYLCASSLGQNVNGYTFGSGTRLTVV.